This T cell receptor (beta chain) came from a study of cytomegalovirus exposure and HLA in healthy donors. Study-level points and caveats: Earlier analysis yielded a pattern in which most TCR beta V segments were productive about 87% or about 30% of the time. In terms of immune exposure information, only CMV serostatus was available.

60 Vbeta and 13 Jbeta primers were used in PCR. Clones were read by immunoSEQ multiplex PCR, and TCRdb kept only the in-frame ones, dropping some. The data show around 180,000 clones, about 65% seen once. V was pared by 11 bases and J by 3 bases, with 11 bases of the junction left unmatched. CDR3 size: 15 residues. Germline V CDR1 and CDR2: LNHDA, SQIVND (reference sequence). This clone was seen more than once but under ten times. Its antigen remains unidentified. The clonotype was recovered from a girl between 5 and 17 years old in good health and CMV-seronegative. Sequenced input: PBMCs. The chain has TRBV19 and TRBJ1-3, with 9 bases identical to TRBD1. The CDR3 protein is CASLGDRVFGNTIYF. The CDR3 DNA follows: TGTGCCTCCCTGGGGGACAGGGTGTTTGGAAACACCATATATTTT.